Included here is one T cell receptor (beta chain) sequence, with context. Germline loops: CDR1 GTSNPN, CDR2 SVGIG (reference sequence). The CDR3 is 13 residues long. Trimming shortened V by 3 bases and J by 3 bases, and 9 bases separated the two germline ends. In the PCR, 60 Vbeta and 13 Jbeta primers were used. Data came from immunoSEQ multiplex PCR; TCRdb stores just in-frame clones and leaves some out. The table includes about 160,000 clones, 70% to 85% detected once. This specimen comes from a study of cytomegalovirus exposure and HLA in healthy donors. This clonotype originated in a woman aged 30 to 39 in good health and CMV-seronegative. Material: PBMCs. The chain is built from TRBV30 and TRBJ1-5; D might be TRBD1 (5 bases). The CDR3 DNA reads TGTGCCTGGAGCAGGGTCAACAATCAGCCCCAGCATTTT. It specifies CAWSRVNNQPQHF. The whole variable domain, filled in from reference TRBV30 and TRBJ1-5, reads SQTIHQWPATLVQPVGSPLSLECTVEGTSNPNLYWYRQAAGRGLQLLFYSVGIGQISSEVPQNLSASRPQDRQFILSSKKLLLSDSGFYLCAWSRVNNQPQHFGDGTRLSIL.